This T cell receptor beta chain was obtained from a study of shared clonotypes between healthy human individuals. The study's findings and limits: Clonotypes shared by all four donors outscored non-shared clonotypes in generation probability. Only blood was sampled; tissue repertoires likely differ. Only a few donors were included, so the genetic and exposure-history diversity represented was limited.

Naive CD8 cells lacked CD45RO and underwent positive selection for CCR7, leaving out terminally differentiated effector memory CD45RA+ cells. Germline V gene lookup returns CDR1 MNHEY and CDR2 SVGAGI. The CDR3 runs to 14 residues. The V end was cut by 0 bases, the J end by 10 bases, with 13 bases between. Sequencing was performed with immunoSEQ multiplex PCR; in TCRdb, only in-frame clones are kept and a portion is missing. The table lists about 600,000 clones, about 98% of them singletons. A note on this clone: Its antigen remains unidentified.

This clonotype originated in a young man in good health. The chain joins TRBV6-5 to TRBJ2-1; possible D gene TRBD2, 6 bases. What was sequenced was naive CD8+ T cells sorted from blood. In nucleotides, the CDR3 is TGTGCCAGCAGTTACTCGGAGGGGACGCAAGAGCAGTTCTTC. This encodes CASSYSEGTQEQFF.